The TCR beta chain described here comes from a study of blood T cell repertoires in COVID-19 (dated by TCRdb to 2018 to 2021). Study-wide context: The collaborator samples originated in the United States, Italy and Spain and spanned the acute and convalescent phases of COVID-19. The prospective study material was composed of cDNA or gDNA derived from T cells, B-cell-depleted T cells, or PBMCs. Deeply sampled blood TCRbeta repertoires from subjects exposed to, actively infected with, or recovered from COVID-19 were included in the dataset. The repertoires were released in a freely available public database meant as a resource for research on the immune response to SARS-CoV-2. Samples were obtained from the ongoing ImmuneRACE study (first 160 participants) and from some 1,200 subjects provided by 6 global collaborators. The sample metadata nearly always contained a de-identified subject ID, COVID-19 status, age in years and sex. Where available, HLA class I and class II types were obtained from metadata supplied by the sample provider rather than from assay-based typing. What the work shows at the level of the full study, not this receptor alone: The quantity of clinical and demographic metadata differed by source and by participant and was supplied without curation.

CDR1 and CDR2, per the germline V gene (reference sequence), are WNHNN and SYGVQD. Clipping removes 7 bases from V and 4 bases from J, with 1 as the unmatched junction base count. There are 13 amino acids in the CDR3, from cysteine to phenylalanine inclusive. The only DNA kept is the CDR3, 39 bases in frame from the first base. In the case of this clone: Its antigen is currently not known. Within one base of it there is no much larger clone, and no base qualities were kept.

The immunoSEQ Assay, a bias-controlled multiplex PCR, was used to amplify TCRbeta CDR3 regions from genomic DNA. Regarding the original processing steps: Nucleated cell counts per sample were estimated from amplification of reference gene primers within the assay. Sequence reads were collapsed and filtered to measure the absolute abundance of every unique TCRbeta CDR3 rearrangement. For each sample, productive Simpson clonality was calculated as the square root of Simpson's diversity index across productive rearrangements. The table comes from immuneACCESS by way of TCRdb, which keeps in-frame sequences with V and J called. Part of the clones is missing from these tables; in studies checked, under half for an unresolved V gene and the rest for unknown reasons. That table gives V, J and clone size, and the DNA gave D and trimming. The sample table records about 170,000 clones; around nine tenths of these occur just once. Around 3.3% of the sample comes from the top ten.

Whole blood was collected in K2EDTA tubes by collaborating institutions according to the institutions' own protocols. Collaborator samples were shipped for TCRbeta analysis as frozen whole blood, isolated PBMCs, or DNA extracted from either sample type. Sequenced input: peripheral blood. The sequence was collected from a man aged 65 to 85 with acute or convalescent COVID-19. Here the chain combines TRBV10-1 and TRBJ2-1, with TRBD2 matching 10 junction bases. The DNA is as follows: TGCGCCAGCACTAGCGGGAGATACAATGAGCAGTTCTTC. Its protein is CASTSGRYNEQFF.